This T cell receptor (beta chain) was obtained from a study of T cell repertoires in cytomegalovirus infection. This clonotype has just a few counts. TCRdb analysed the reads with MiXCR anew, one entry per CDR3 protein. The sample contains roughly 500,000 distinct CDR3 sequences, approximately 10% of which appear only once. The CDR3 is 11 residues long. The V and J ends lost 5 bases and 7 bases respectively, with 8 bases between them. In germline, CDR1 is DFQATT, CDR2 SNEGSKA (reference sequence). The chain joins TRBV20-1 to TRBJ1-4; D is ambiguous. The receptor's source is a human donor in good health (CMV status not recorded). Some clones in this sample may be carry-over from other donors' samples. Sequences were obtained from PBMCs. DNA of the CDR3: TGCAGTGCTCCTGCCACTGAAAAACTGTTTTTT. It is translated as CSAPATEKLFF.